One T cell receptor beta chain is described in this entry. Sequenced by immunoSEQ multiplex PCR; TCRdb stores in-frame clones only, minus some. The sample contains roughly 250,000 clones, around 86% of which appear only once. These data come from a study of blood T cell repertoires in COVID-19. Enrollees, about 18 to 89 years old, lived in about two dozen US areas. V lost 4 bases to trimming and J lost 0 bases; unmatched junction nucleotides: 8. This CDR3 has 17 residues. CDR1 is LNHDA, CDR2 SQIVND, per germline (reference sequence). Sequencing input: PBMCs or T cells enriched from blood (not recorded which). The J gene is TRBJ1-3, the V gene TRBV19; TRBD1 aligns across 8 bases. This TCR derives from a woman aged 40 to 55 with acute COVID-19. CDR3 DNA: TGTGCCAGTAGTACCAGGGACAGGTCAAACTCTGGAAACACCATATATTTT. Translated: CASSTRDRSNSGNTIYF.